This paragraph covers one T cell receptor (beta chain) sequence. Trimming stripped 6 bases from V and 6 bases from J, with 12 bases between. The CDR3 contains 13 residues. Germline CDR1 is MNHNY and CDR2 is SVGAGI (reference sequence). How the authors handled the data: Amplification of reference gene primers provided the estimated nucleated cell counts. The repertoire was sequenced with immunoSEQ multiplex PCR; TCRdb's copy has only in-frame clones and lacks some. Clone size and V and J calls were adopted from that table, with D and trimming inferred from the DNA. Among 75,000 to 95,000 clones listed, around nine tenths were seen once. The record originates from a study of blood T cell repertoires in COVID-19.

This chain connects TRBV6-6 to TRBJ1-3; tentatively, D is TRBD1 (6 bases). The sequence was collected from a woman older than 75 with acute or convalescent COVID-19. The sequenced sample consisted of peripheral blood. The CDR3 loop reads CASSPNRANTIYF. CDR3 nucleotide sequence: TGTGCCAGCAGCCCGAACAGGGCAAACACCATATATTTT.